The next 6 T cell receptor beta chains were all read from a single sample in a study of control samples from healthy donors and cancer patients. The method was immunoSEQ multiplex PCR; TCRdb's version includes in-frame clones alone and lacks a portion of them. The table has over 150,000 clones, roughly 95% seen once. The sequencing sample was made of blood. The receptor set was obtained from a woman aged 30 to 39 in good health.

The chain employs TRBV2 and TRBJ2-1; 10 bases are a match to TRBD1. The CDR3 extends over 15 amino acids. The V gene end was trimmed by 8 bases and the J gene end by 9 bases; junction bases not matched to a gene: 13. Germline CDR1 and CDR2: SNHLY and FYNNEI. The CDR3 DNA reads TGTGCCAGCGGGGAGGGGACAGGGGTGAATGCTGAGCAGTTCTTC. This gives the protein CASGEGTGVNAEQFF.

The chain couples TRBV7-9 to TRBJ1-2, with 11 positions matching TRBD1. Trimming took 10 bases from V and 0 from J; bases not matched to a gene: 7. The CDR3 has 15 residues. Germline CDR1 SEHNR, CDR2 FQNEAQ (reference sequence). In DNA form, the CDR3 reads TGTGCCACGGGAGTGGGACAGGGGGCTAACTATGGCTACACCTTC. Residues: CATGVGQGANYGYTF.

The chain links TRBV19 to TRBJ2-7, with D possibly being TRBD1 (5 bases). The CDR3 has 13 amino acids. The V gene lost 5 bases and the J gene lost 3 bases, with 11 bases spanning the gap. CDR1 is LNHDA, CDR2 SQIVND, per germline (reference sequence). CDR3 in DNA: TGTGCCAGTAGTTCCCAGCAGGGCTACGAGCAGTACTTC. Translating gives CASSSQQGYEQYF.

On this clone: An end of the junction differs from the germline gene, which may be a read error. The V call is TRBV7-7, the J call TRBJ2-5, with 7 bases aligning to TRBD1. This CDR3 comprises 16 residues. Germline-derived CDR1 and CDR2 are SSHAT and FNYEAQ (reference sequence). The CDR3 DNA follows: TGTGCTAGCAGCCCTGGGACAGACGTATTACAAGAGACCCAGTACTTC. Translated: CASSPGTDVLQETQYF. Drawing the rest from reference TRBV7-7 and TRBJ2-5, the complete variable domain is GAGVSQSPRYKVTKRGQDVTLRCDPISSHATLYWYQQALGQGPEFLTYFNYEAQPDKSGLPSDRFSAERPEGSISTLTIQRTEQRDSAMYRCASSPGTDVLQETQYFGPGTRLLVL.

This chain joins TRBV4-1 and TRBJ1-5; 9 positions agree with TRBD1. CDR3 length: 16 residues. V dropped 4 bases and J dropped 1; count of bases not matched to a gene: 5. CDR1 MGHRA and CDR2 YSYEKL come from the germline V gene. CDR3 nucleotide sequence: TGCGCCAGCAGCCCCGGACAGGGGAAGAGCAATCAGCCCCAGCATTTT. Its translation: CASSPGQGKSNQPQHF.

For this clone: Other DNA sequences of this sample code for an identical CDR3. J is TRBJ1-1 and V is TRBV6-5; D remains unclear. CDR1 and CDR2 (germline): MNHEY, SVGAGI. The CDR3 contains 13 residues. The germline V and J ends were trimmed by 0 bases and 1 base, with 3 bases remaining between them. DNA of the CDR3: TGTGCCAGCAGTTACTCTCGGAACACTGAAGCTTTCTTT. Its protein product is CASSYSRNTEAFF.